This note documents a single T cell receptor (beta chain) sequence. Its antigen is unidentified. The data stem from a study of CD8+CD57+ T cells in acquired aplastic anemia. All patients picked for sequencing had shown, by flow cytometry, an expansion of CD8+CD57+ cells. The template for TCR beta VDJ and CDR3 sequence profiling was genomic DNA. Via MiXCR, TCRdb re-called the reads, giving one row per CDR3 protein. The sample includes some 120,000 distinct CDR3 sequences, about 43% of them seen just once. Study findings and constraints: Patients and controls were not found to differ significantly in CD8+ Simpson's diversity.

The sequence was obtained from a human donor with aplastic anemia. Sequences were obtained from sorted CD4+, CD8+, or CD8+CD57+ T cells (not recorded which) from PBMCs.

Here the CDR3 DNA reads TGCAGCGTTGATCAGGGTAATGGCTACACCTTC. This translates into CSVDQGNGYTF. The chain couples TRBV29-1 to TRBJ1-2, with TRBD1 as a possible D gene (5 bases). Germline CDR1 SQVTM, CDR2 ANQGSEA. The CDR3 spans 11 residues. Trimming left V 3 bases short and J 6 bases short, with 8 bases between.